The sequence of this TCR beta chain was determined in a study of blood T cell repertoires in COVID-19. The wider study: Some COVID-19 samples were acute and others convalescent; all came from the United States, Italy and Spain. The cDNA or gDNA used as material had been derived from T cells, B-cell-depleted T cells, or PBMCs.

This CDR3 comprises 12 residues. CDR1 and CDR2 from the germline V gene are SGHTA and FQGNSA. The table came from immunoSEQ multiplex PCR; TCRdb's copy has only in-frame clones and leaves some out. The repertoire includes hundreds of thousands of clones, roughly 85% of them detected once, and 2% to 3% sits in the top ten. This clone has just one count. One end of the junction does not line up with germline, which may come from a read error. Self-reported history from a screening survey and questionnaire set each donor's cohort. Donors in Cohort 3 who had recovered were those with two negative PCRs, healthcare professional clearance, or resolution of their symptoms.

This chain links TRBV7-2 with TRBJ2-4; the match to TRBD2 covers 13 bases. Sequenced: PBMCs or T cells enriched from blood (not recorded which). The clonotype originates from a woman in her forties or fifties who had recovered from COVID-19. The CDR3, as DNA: TGTGCCAGCAGCTTGACTAGCGGGGGGTCATCCTTC. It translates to CASSLTSGGSSF.